The TCR beta chain described here comes from a study of monozygotic twins with inflammatory bowel disease. Details on this clonotype: Its matching antigen is unknown.

The CDR3 contains 17 residues. CDR1 is SGHRS, CDR2 YFSETQ, per germline. cDNA was produced in eight separate reactions per sample. TCRdb derives one entry per CDR3 protein from the 5' RACE reads, leaving out DNA. The sample features approximately 400,000 distinct CDR3 sequences, with 2.5% to 3% in its top ten. Study observations and caveats: Fewer clonotypes were shared with others by IBD patients than by healthy twins, especially with disease activity. Varying immunosuppressive regimens may have increased patient repertoire variability.

V gene TRBV5-1 combines with J gene TRBJ2-7; lacking DNA, the TRBD2 call made by TCRdb goes unchecked. This clonotype was sampled from a human donor with ulcerative colitis or Crohn's disease, or a healthy co-twin of an affected twin (not recorded which). The sample was blood. This chain's CDR3 is CASSPPGLAGGPIEQYF.